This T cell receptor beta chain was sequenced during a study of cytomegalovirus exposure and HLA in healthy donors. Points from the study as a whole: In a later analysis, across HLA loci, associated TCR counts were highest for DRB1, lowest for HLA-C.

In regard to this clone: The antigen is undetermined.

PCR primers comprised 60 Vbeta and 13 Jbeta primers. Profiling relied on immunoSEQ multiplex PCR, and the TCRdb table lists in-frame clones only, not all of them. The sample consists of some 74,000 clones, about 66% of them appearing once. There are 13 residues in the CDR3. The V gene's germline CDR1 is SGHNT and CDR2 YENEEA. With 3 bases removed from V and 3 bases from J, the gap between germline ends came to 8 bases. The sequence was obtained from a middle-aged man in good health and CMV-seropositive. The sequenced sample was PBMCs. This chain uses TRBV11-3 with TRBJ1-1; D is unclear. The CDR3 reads CASSFVGYTEAFF. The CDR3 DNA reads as TGTGCCAGCAGCTTCGTCGGGTACACTGAAGCTTTCTTT.